The 24 T cell receptor beta chains below come from one sample, sequenced in a study of T cells after posttransplantation cyclophosphamide listed by TCRdb under 2016. The library was generated by the immunoSEQ multiplex PCR assay. Sourced from immuneACCESS, this table was stored by TCRdb with only in-frame sequences that have V and J called. A share of the clones is absent; for the studies checked, an unresolved V gene accounts for under half, and the remainder has no known explanation. For this sample the table gives 25,000 to 30,000 clones, of which roughly 85% were detected only once. The ten top clones hold roughly 3.3% of the sample. Sequencing was done on a sample of PBMCs. Receptors originate from a man aged 45-65 years.

V is TRBV6-5 and J is TRBJ2-5; a weak D match, TRBD2 (5 bases). The CDR3 totals 16 residues. Germline CDR1 reads MNHEY; CDR2 reads SVGAGI. V lost 0 bases and J lost 5, with 16 bases in between. CDR3 nucleotide sequence: TGTGCCAGCAGTTACTCGGTGGGAGAGCTGGTGGAGACCCAGTACTTC. It translates to CASSYSVGELVETQYF.

The chain links TRBV4-3 to TRBJ1-2, with unresolved D. This CDR3 spans 16 amino acids. The germline V and J ends were trimmed by 3 bases and 0 bases, with 14 bases remaining between them. Germline V gives CDR1 LGHNA, CDR2 YSLEER. The CDR3 DNA reads as TGCGCCAGCAGCCACGACGCCCTAGAAGCTAACTATGGCTACACCTTC. It encodes CASSHDALEANYGYTF.

The genes are TRBV29-1 and TRBJ2-3; 10 bases fit TRBD2. After removal of 7 bases from V and 0 bases from J, the junction contained 13 bases not matched to a gene. Per germline, CDR1 SQVTM and CDR2 ANQGSEA. This CDR3 comprises 17 residues. The CDR3 DNA is TGCAGCGGGGATCGAGCGGGGGGGGTCTCTAGCACAGATACGCAGTATTTT. As protein: CSGDRAGGVSSTDTQYF.

The chain combines TRBV2 with TRBJ2-1, with D unresolved. The CDR3 has 16 amino acids. Looked up from germline, CDR1 is SNHLY and CDR2 is FYNNEI. V lost 5 bases, J lost 3 bases, and 17 bases lay in between. The CDR3: CASSQGPLRNYNEQFF. The CDR3 region has the DNA TGTGCCAGCAGTCAAGGGCCCCTCAGGAACTACAATGAGCAGTTCTTC.

The CDR3 nucleotides read TGTGCCAGCTCATTGGCCTCCTACAATGAGCAGTTCTTC. Amino acid sequence: CASSLASYNEQFF. The chain is built from TRBV18 and TRBJ2-1; D not certain. CDR1 KGHSH and CDR2 LQKENI come from the germline V gene. This CDR3 spans 13 amino acids. V was trimmed by 5 bases and J by 0 bases, leaving 5 bases between them.

The chain links TRBV4-2 to TRBJ1-1, with D possibly being TRBD1 (6 bases). Between the trimmed V and J ends, which lost 3 bases and 3 bases, there was a span of 11 bases. Germline V gene data show CDR1 as LGHNA and CDR2 as YNFKEQ. There are 14 residues in the CDR3. This CDR3 is CASSHGDIDTEAFF. Here the CDR3 DNA reads TGTGCCAGCAGCCACGGGGACATAGACACTGAAGCTTTCTTT.

This clone was seen a single time. The J gene is TRBJ1-2, the V gene TRBV7-8; D perhaps matches TRBD1 (5 bases). CDR1 is SGHVS, CDR2 FQNEAQ, per germline. V was clipped by 5 bases and J by 8 bases, with 30 bases between them. The CDR3 is 18 residues long. DNA of the CDR3: TGTGCCAGCAGCGGGCAAAGAGGCAGGGTATCCCCCCGATCAGGCTACACCTTC. Protein: CASSGQRGRVSPRSGYTF.

As DNA, the CDR3 is TGTGCCAGCAGCGAACAAGAAAAACTGTTTTTT. Protein sequence: CASSEQEKLFF. This rearrangement joins TRBV5-8 to TRBJ1-4; D remains unclear. CDR1 SGHTS and CDR2 YDEGEE come from the germline V gene. Trimming left V 4 bases short and J 8 bases short, with 6 bases between. This CDR3 has 11 residues.

V is TRBV5-1 and J is TRBJ1-1, with TRBD1 matching 9 bases. V shed 8 bases and J 0 bases; nucleotides not matched to a gene: 11. Germline V gene lookup returns CDR1 SGHRS and CDR2 YFSETQ. The CDR3 extends over 16 amino acids. The CDR3 loop reads CASSGQGLGMNTEAFF. DNA for the CDR3: TGCGCCAGTAGCGGACAGGGGTTAGGCATGAACACTGAAGCTTTCTTT.

The genes are TRBV9 and TRBJ2-5, with D possibly TRBD2 on 6 matching bases. The J call may be incorrect, as the DNA end agrees better with TRBJ2-7. The CDR3 totals 16 residues. Germline CDR1 SGDLS, CDR2 YYNGEE. CDR3 coding DNA: TGTGCCAGCAGCGCGGGGGTCCCGTGGGGGAGCCACGAGCAGTACTTC. It specifies CASSAGVPWGSHEQYF.

The chain recombines TRBV27 with TRBJ2-7, with D possibly TRBD1 on 6 matching bases. Trimming cost V 5 bases and J 2 bases, with 19 bases left between them. The CDR3 has 16 amino acids. CDR1 MNHEY and CDR2 SMNVEV come from the germline V gene (reference sequence). CDR3 sequence: CASSPLRTAAPYEQYF. In DNA, the CDR3 is TGTGCCAGCAGTCCGCTCCGGACAGCAGCCCCCTACGAGCAGTACTTC.

The chain links TRBV6-6 to TRBJ2-4, with D perhaps TRBD2 (5 bases). V gave up 11 bases and J gave up 0 bases, with 11 bases separating them. CDR1 is MNHNY, CDR2 SVGAGI, per germline (reference sequence). The CDR3 is made up of 13 amino acids. CDR3: CAAAEVAKNIQYF. The CDR3 nucleotides read TGTGCCGCGGCGGAGGTAGCCAAAAACATTCAGTACTTC.

The gene calls are TRBV19 and TRBJ2-7, with 11 bases that match TRBD1. Losses at the gene ends were 6 bases for V and 5 bases for J; bases not matched to a gene: 12. Looked up from germline, CDR1 is LNHDA and CDR2 is SQIVND (reference sequence). This CDR3 is built from 16 residues. In DNA, the CDR3 is TGTGCCAGTAGCCCGACTTTTGGGACAGGGGGACACGAGCAGTACTTC. Encoded protein: CASSPTFGTGGHEQYF.

The chain carries TRBV27 and TRBJ1-5, with unresolved D. V was cut by 2 bases and J by 7 bases, with 18 bases left in between. In germline, CDR1 is MNHEY, CDR2 SMNVEV (reference sequence). CDR3 length: 16 amino acids. As DNA, the CDR3 is TGTGCCAGCAGTTTAGGAGGAAGAGCGGGGATCCAGCCCCAGCATTTT. Translated, it gives CASSLGGRAGIQPQHF.

The gene calls are TRBV27 and TRBJ2-7; 8 bases match TRBD2. With V trimmed by 5 bases and J by 3 bases, 9 bases remained unmatched. There are 15 residues in the CDR3. Germline V gene data show CDR1 as MNHEY and CDR2 as SMNVEV (reference sequence). CDR3 loop: CASSGGGGTVYEQYF. CDR3 coding DNA: TGTGCCAGCAGTGGCGGCGGGGGGACTGTCTACGAGCAGTACTTC.

The chain uses TRBV30 and TRBJ2-1; D is perhaps TRBD2 (6 bases). This CDR3 has 14 residues. Germline CDR1 is GTSNPN and CDR2 is SVGIG (reference sequence). Between the trimmed V and J ends, which lost 2 bases and 7 bases, there was a span of 15 bases. DNA for the CDR3: TGTGCCTGGAGTATGGAGGAGGGTTGGAATGAGCAGTTCTTC. Residues: CAWSMEEGWNEQFF.

CDR3 nucleotide sequence: TGTGCCAGCTCACTCACCGGGACAGGGCTCACTGAAGCTTTCTTT. Amino acids: CASSLTGTGLTEAFF. The genes are TRBV18 and TRBJ1-1; TRBD1 matches 9 bases. The germline CDR1 and CDR2 sequences are KGHSH and LQKENI. The CDR3 has 15 amino acids. The V and J ends lost 4 bases and 4 bases, in that order; junction bases with no gene match: 7.

The chain uses TRBV5-8 and TRBJ2-5, with TRBD1 identical over 8 bases. The CDR3 is 16 amino acids. Germline CDR1 reads SGHTS; CDR2 reads YDEGEE. After removal of 2 bases from V and 2 bases from J, the junction contained 8 bases not matched to a gene. CDR3 amino acids: CASSLGGGTGQETQYF. As DNA, the CDR3 is TGTGCCAGCAGCTTAGGGGGCGGGACAGGACAAGAGACCCAGTACTTC.

The chain recombines TRBV7-3 with TRBJ2-7, with 10 bases fitting TRBD1. CDR3 length equals 15 residues. From germline, CDR1 is SGHTA and CDR2 FQGTGA. The V gene end was trimmed by 2 bases and the J gene end by 2 bases; junction bases not matched to a gene: 3. The CDR3 nucleotides read TGTGCCAGCAGCTTAGGACAGGGGGAGACCTACGAGCAGTACTTC. It encodes CASSLGQGETYEQYF.

The chain couples TRBV10-3 to TRBJ1-1; unclear D gene. V dropped 3 bases and J dropped 6 bases, with 11 bases sitting between them. The length of the CDR3 is 13 residues. Germline CDR1 reads ENHRY; CDR2 reads SYGVKD. CDR3 coding DNA: TGTGCCATCAGTGAAATGTTCGGGTCTGAAGCTTTCTTT. Encoded protein: CAISEMFGSEAFF.

This rearrangement joins TRBV6-4 to TRBJ2-3; no clear D. CDR3 length: 15 residues. V lost 6 bases, J lost 7 bases, and 20 bases lay in between. Germline-derived CDR1 and CDR2 are MRHNA and SNTAGT. CDR3 sequence: CASSPRQGDLHTQYF. CDR3 nucleotide sequence: TGTGCCAGCAGCCCCCGACAAGGCGATCTACATACGCAGTATTTT.

The rearrangement uses TRBV5-8 and TRBJ2-1, with TRBD2 matching over 7 bases. The CDR3 has 15 residues. CDR1 is SGHTS and CDR2 is YDEGEE in the germline V gene. The junction had 3 bases not matched to a gene; V was cut back by 0 bases and J by 3 bases. The CDR3 DNA reads TGTGCCAGCAGCTTGGCCGGCGGGGGCTACAATGAGCAGTTCTTC. The encoded protein is CASSLAGGGYNEQFF.

This clone was counted a single time. The gene calls are TRBV4-2 and TRBJ1-5; the match to TRBD1 covers 10 bases. CDR1 LGHNA and CDR2 YNFKEQ come from the germline V gene. V was clipped by 5 bases and J by 3 bases; unmatched bases: 10. The CDR3 runs to 17 residues. CDR3 region: CASSWGAGQGFNQPQHF. The CDR3 DNA reads TGTGCCAGCAGCTGGGGTGCGGGACAGGGGTTCAATCAGCCCCAGCATTTT.

J is TRBJ2-7 and V is TRBV5-1; TRBD2 aligns across 12 bases. The germline V gene has CDR1 SGHRS and CDR2 YFSETQ. The CDR3 extends over 15 amino acids. Trimming took 0 bases from V and 7 from J; bases not matched to a gene: 5. In nucleotides, the CDR3 is TGCGCCAGCAGCTTGGGCCTAGCGGGGGGGCTTGAGCAGTACTTC. Translated, it gives CASSLGLAGGLEQYF.